Listed below are T cell receptor beta chains from one sample, sequenced in a study of metastatic and nonmetastatic thyroid tumors. TCRdb re-processed the PCR reads through MiXCR. Here the sample spans around 7,100 clones, roughly 32% being singletons. Sequences were obtained from adjacent normal tissue. These receptors all come from a female donor with papillary thyroid cancer or a benign thyroid nodule (not recorded which). Some clones in this sample may be carry-over from other donors' samples. The CDR3 runs from the conserved cysteine through the conserved F or W. A D gene is named only where the DNA matches it firmly. Where a row states a size, it is once, few, many or the class of an expanded clone; other rows omit it.

CDR3,DNA,J,D,size,V
CASSFTGGNGYTF,TGTGCCAGCAGCTTTACAGGGGGAAATGGCTACACCTTC,TRBJ1-2,TRBD1,-,TRBV12-3/TRBV12-4
CASSWVAERRQETQYF,TGTGCCAGCAGCTGGGTAGCGGAGCGGAGACAAGAGACCCAGTACTTC,TRBJ2-5,-,many,TRBV11-3
CASSPQTGVVADTQYF,TGTGCCAGCAGTCCACAGACAGGGGTGGTCGCAGATACGCAGTATTTT,TRBJ2-3,TRBD1,few,TRBV27
CARSESSSSNQPQHF,TGTGCCAGAAGCGAGAGCTCTTCTAGCAATCAGCCCCAGCATTTT,TRBJ1-5,-,-,TRBV2
CASREYGGTSGYNEQFF,TGTGCCAGCAGGGAATACGGAGGGACTAGCGGCTACAATGAGCAGTTCTTC,TRBJ2-1,TRBD2,few,TRBV6-1
CASSLRGPNYEQYF,TGTGCCAGCAGTTTACGGGGGCCCAACTACGAGCAGTACTTC,TRBJ2-7,-,-,TRBV27
CASSIGQGGTEAFF,TGTGCCAGTAGTATCGGACAGGGGGGAACTGAAGCTTTCTTT,TRBJ1-1,TRBD1,-,TRBV19
CASSVAVGLETQYF,TGTGCCAGCAGCGTAGCTGTGGGGCTGGAGACCCAGTACTTC,TRBJ2-5,-,-,TRBV9
CSAITVGGPGEQFF,TGCAGTGCCATAACGGTGGGGGGCCCGGGGGAGCAGTTCTTC,TRBJ2-1,-,many,TRBV20-1
CASSLTGLGVGTPDTGELFF,TGTGCCAGCAGTCTTACGGGACTAGGTGTGGGAACCCCCGACACCGGGGAGCTGTTTTTT,TRBJ2-2,TRBD2,few,TRBV12-3/TRBV12-4
CASSLGGGISYEQYF,TGTGCCAGCAGTTTAGGCGGGGGTATATCCTACGAGCAGTACTTC,TRBJ2-7,TRBD2,-,TRBV7-9
CASRTRTGLGVEQFF,TGTGCCAGCAGAACAAGGACGGGTCTTGGAGTTGAGCAGTTCTTC,TRBJ2-1,-,-,TRBV11-1